The 8 T cell receptor beta chains below were found in one sample sequenced in a study of blood T cells in healthy people across ages (dated by TCRdb to between 2015 and 2016). Libraries were constructed by 5' RACE. Sequencing took place on an Illumina HiSeq 2500. A second PCR of roughly 7 to 12 cycles was run with a J-beta primer mix and a sample-barcoded 5' primer. The public sequencing data were trimmed at Q25 with fastp and processed into clonotypes with MiXCR by TCRdb, which kept only in-frame beta chains. Every CDR3 protein is listed once, alongside the most common genes and DNA of its rows. The sample table contains hundreds of thousands of distinct CDR3 sequences; only one count was recorded for about 56% of them. The ten largest clones capture 20% to 30% of the sample. What was sequenced was blood. Receptors were obtained from a man between 35 and 55 years old in good health.

This clonotype was recorded many times. The rearrangement links TRBV29-1 to TRBJ2-6; no firm D call. Trimming took 5 bases from V and 0 from J, leaving 8 bases between them. The CDR3 runs 14 residues. CDR1 and CDR2 (germline): SQVTM, ANQGSEA. CDR3 region: CSVKNYSGANVLTF. CDR3 coding DNA: TGCAGCGTTAAGAACTACTCTGGGGCCAACGTCCTGACTTTC.

The J gene is TRBJ2-7, the V gene TRBV20-1; 7 bases are a match to TRBD1. Germline CDR1 DFQATT, CDR2 SNEGSKA (reference sequence). J gave up 3 bases and V 0 bases, and 8 bases lay outside the gene matches. The CDR3 length is 15 residues. CDR3 amino acids: CSARDLGRGYYEQYF. The CDR3 DNA follows: TGCAGTGCTAGAGATCTGGGCAGGGGGTACTACGAGCAGTACTTC.

The V and J genes are TRBV6-1 and TRBJ2-5; TRBD2 is a possible D gene (5 bases). The CDR3 is made up of 17 amino acids. Per germline, CDR1 MNHNS and CDR2 SASEGT. V was trimmed by 0 bases and J by 5 bases, leaving 19 bases between them. In DNA form, the CDR3 reads TGTGCCAGCAGTGAAGCAATCTCGAACACCGAGGGCGAGACCCAGTACTTC. The encoded protein is CASSEAISNTEGETQYF.

The rearrangement uses TRBV12-3 or TRBV12-4 and TRBJ2-1; TRBD1 matches at 7 bases. The CDR3 has 16 residues. The V and J ends lost 11 bases and 0 bases, in that order; junction bases with no gene match: 13. In nucleotides, the CDR3 is TGTGCCTCCCGGAAGGGGGCGAGAATCTCCTACAATGAGCAGTTCTTC. This translates into CASRKGARISYNEQFF.

The V call is TRBV29-1, the J call TRBJ2-1; D tentatively reads TRBD1 or TRBD2 (5 bases each). CDR1 and CDR2 from the germline V gene are SQVTM and ANQGSEA. The CDR3 spans 14 residues. As DNA, the CDR3 is TGCACCGGGGTGGGTGGGGGAACGTACAATGAGCAGTTCTTC. Protein: CTGVGGGTYNEQFF.

The rearrangement joins TRBV9 to TRBJ2-5; 8 nucleotides align to TRBD1. V was clipped by 0 bases and J by 11 bases; unmatched bases: 12. CDR1 and CDR2 (germline): SGDLS, YYNGEE. This CDR3 region has 15 residues. The CDR3 is CASSVGVTGVGEQYF. The CDR3 bases are TGTGCCAGCAGCGTAGGTGTGACAGGGGTTGGAGAGCAGTACTTC.

This clonotype showed up just a few times. V and J are TRBV5-1 and TRBJ2-5; possible D gene TRBD2, 5 bases. The germline V gene encodes CDR1 SGHRS and CDR2 YFSETQ. The CDR3 contains 14 residues. The V and J ends lost 4 bases and 0 bases respectively, with 10 bases between them. The CDR3 region has the DNA TGCGCCAGCAGCGGAGGAAGCTACCAAGAGACCCAGTACTTC. Its protein product is CASSGGSYQETQYF.

The chain combines TRBV4-3 with TRBJ1-2; D ambiguous. Germline V CDR1 and CDR2: LGHNA, YSLEER. There are 16 residues in the CDR3. V shed 0 bases and J shed 3 bases, with 14 bases lying between them. The CDR3 DNA sequence: TGCGCCAGCAGCCAAGATTCCGCCGGTGTCGACTATGGCTACACCTTC. This codes for CASSQDSAGVDYGYTF.